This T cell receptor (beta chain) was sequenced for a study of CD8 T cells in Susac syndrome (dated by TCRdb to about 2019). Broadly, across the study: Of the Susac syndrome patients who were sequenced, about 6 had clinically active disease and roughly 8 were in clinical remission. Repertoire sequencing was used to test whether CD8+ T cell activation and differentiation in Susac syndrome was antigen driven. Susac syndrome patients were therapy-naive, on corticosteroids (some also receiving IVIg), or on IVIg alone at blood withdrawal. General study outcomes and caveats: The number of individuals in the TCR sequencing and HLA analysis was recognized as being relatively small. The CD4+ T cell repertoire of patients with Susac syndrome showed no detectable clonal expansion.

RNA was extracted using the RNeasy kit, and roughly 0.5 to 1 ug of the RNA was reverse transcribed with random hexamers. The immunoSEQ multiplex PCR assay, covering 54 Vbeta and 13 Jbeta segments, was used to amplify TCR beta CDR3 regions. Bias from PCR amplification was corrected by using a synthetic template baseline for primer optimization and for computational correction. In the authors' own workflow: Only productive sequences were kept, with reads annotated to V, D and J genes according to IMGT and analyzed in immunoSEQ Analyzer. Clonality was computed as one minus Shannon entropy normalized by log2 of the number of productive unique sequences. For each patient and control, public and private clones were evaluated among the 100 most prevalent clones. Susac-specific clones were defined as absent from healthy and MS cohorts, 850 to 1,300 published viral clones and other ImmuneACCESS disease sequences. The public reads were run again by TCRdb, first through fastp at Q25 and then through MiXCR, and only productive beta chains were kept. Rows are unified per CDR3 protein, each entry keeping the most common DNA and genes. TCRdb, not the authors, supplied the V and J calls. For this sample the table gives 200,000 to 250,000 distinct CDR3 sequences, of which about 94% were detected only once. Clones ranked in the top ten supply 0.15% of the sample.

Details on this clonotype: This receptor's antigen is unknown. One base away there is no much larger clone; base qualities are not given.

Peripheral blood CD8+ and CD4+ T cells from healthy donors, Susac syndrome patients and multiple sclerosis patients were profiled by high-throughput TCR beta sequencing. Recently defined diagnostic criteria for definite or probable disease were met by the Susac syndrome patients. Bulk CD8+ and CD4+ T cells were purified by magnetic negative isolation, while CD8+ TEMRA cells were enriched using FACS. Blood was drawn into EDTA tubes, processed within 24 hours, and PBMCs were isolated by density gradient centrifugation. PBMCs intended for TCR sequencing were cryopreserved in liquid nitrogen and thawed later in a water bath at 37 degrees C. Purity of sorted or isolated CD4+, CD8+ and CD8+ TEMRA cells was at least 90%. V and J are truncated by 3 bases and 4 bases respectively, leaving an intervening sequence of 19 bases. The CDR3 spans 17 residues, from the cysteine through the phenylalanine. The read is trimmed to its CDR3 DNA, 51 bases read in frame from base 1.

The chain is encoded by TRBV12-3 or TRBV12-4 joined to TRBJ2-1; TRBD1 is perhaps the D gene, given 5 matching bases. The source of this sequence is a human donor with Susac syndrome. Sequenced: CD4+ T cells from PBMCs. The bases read TGTGCCAGCAGTTTGATAGGTTTTCCAGGGAAATACAATGAGCAGTTCTTC. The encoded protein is CASSLIGFPGKYNEQFF.